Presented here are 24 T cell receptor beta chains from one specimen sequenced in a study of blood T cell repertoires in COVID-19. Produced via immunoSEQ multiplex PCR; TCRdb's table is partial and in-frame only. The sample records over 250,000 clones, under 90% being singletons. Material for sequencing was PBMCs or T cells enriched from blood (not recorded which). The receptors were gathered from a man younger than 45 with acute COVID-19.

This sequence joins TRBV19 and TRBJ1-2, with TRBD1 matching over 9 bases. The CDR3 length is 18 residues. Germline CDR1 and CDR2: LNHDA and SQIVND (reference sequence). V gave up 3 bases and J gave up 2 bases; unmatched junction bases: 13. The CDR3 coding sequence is TGTGCCAGTAGTATTGTATCGACCGGGACAGGGCTAAACTATGGCTACACCTTC. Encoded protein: CASSIVSTGTGLNYGYTF.

This CDR3 reads CASQRAGQYSNQPQHF. DNA for the CDR3: TGTGCCAGCCAAAGGGCCGGACAGTATAGCAATCAGCCCCAGCATTTT. The chain carries TRBV28 and TRBJ1-5, with D possibly being TRBD1 (6 bases). The V end lost 8 bases, the J end lost 0 bases, and 17 bases lay between the germline ends. This CDR3 comprises 16 residues. Germline CDR1 and CDR2: MDHEN and SYDVKM.

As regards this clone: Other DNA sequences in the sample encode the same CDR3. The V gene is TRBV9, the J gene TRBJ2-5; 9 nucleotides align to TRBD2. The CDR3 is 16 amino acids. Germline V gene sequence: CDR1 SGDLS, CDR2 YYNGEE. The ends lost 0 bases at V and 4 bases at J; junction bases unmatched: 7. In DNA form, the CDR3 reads TGTGCCAGCAGCGTAGAGGGCGGGGGGGCTCGAGAGACCCAGTACTTC. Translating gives CASSVEGGGARETQYF.

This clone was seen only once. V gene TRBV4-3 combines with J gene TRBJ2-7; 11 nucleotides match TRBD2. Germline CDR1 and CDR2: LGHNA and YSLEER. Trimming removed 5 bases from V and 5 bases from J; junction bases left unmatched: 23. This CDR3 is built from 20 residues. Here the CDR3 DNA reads TGCGCCAGCAGCGGAGGGTTCTGGACTAGCGGGCCCCCGGGCGGGGACGAGCAGTACGTC. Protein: CASSGGFWTSGPPGGDEQYV.

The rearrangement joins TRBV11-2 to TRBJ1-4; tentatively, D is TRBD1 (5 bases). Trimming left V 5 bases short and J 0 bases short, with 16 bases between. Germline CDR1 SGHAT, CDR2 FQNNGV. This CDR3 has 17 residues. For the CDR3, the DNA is TGTGCCAGCAGCCGCCAGGCGGGGCTTGCAACTAATGAAAAACTGTTTTTT. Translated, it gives CASSRQAGLATNEKLFF.

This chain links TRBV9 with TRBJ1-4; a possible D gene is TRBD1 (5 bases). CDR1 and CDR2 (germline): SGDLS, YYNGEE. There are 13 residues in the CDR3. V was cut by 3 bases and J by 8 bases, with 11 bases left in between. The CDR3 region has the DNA TGTGCCAGCAGCGCTCAGGGTAGGGAAAAACTGTTTTTT. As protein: CASSAQGREKLFF. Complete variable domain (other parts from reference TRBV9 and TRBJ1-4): DSGVTQTPKHLITATGQRVTLRCSPRSGDLSVYWYQQSLDQGLQFLIQYYNGEERAKGNILERFSAQQFPDLHSELNLSSLELGDSALYFCASSAQGREKLFFGSGTQLSVL.

CDR3 sequence reads: CASTPLGQKNYGYTF. The CDR3 region has the DNA TGTGCCAGCACCCCCTTGGGACAGAAGAACTATGGCTACACCTTC. The rearrangement links TRBV27 to TRBJ1-2; 7 nucleotides align to TRBD1. The V gene end was trimmed by 7 bases and the J gene end by 2 bases; junction bases not matched to a gene: 10. Germline CDR1 reads MNHEY; CDR2 reads SMNVEV (reference sequence). The CDR3 covers 15 residues.

In DNA form, the CDR3 reads TGTGCCAGTAGTATAACCTACGGGTCAGAGCAGTACGTC. Protein sequence: CASSITYGSEQYV. The chain joins TRBV19 to TRBJ2-7; D gene unclear. Trimming shortened V by 2 bases and J by 7 bases, and 12 bases separated the two germline ends. Germline CDR1 reads LNHDA; CDR2 reads SQIVND (reference sequence). The CDR3 totals 13 residues.

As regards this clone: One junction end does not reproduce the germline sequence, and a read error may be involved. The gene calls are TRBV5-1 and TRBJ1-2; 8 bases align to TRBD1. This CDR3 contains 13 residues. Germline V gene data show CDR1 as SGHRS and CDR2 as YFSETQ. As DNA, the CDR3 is TGTGCCAGCAGACTGACAGGGGAAGGTGGCTACACCTTC. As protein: CASRLTGEGGYTF.

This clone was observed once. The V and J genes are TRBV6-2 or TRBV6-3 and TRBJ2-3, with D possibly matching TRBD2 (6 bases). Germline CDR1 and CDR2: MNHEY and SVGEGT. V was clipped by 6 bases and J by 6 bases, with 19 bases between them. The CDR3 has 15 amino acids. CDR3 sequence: CASSIAARVVDTQYF. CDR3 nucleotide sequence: TGTGCCAGCAGCATAGCGGCCAGGGTAGTGGATACGCAGTATTTT.

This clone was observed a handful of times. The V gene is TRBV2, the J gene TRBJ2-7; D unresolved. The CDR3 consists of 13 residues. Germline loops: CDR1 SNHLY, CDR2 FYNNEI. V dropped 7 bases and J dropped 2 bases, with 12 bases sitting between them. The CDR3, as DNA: TGTGCCAGCAAGGTCGACACCACCTACGAGCAGTACGTC. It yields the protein CASKVDTTYEQYV.

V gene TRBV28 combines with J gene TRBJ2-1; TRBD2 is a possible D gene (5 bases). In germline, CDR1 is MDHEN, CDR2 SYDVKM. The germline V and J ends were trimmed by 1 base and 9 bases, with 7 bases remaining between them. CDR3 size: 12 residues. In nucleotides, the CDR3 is TGTGCCAGCAGTTTATTCAGCGGTGAGCAGTTCTTC. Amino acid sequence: CASSLFSGEQFF.

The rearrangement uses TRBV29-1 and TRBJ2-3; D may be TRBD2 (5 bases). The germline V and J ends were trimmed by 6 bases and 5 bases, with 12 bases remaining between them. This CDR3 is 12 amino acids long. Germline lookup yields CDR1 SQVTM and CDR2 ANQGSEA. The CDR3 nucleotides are TGCAGCGTGTATATCGGGGTAGATACGCAGTATTTT. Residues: CSVYIGVDTQYF.

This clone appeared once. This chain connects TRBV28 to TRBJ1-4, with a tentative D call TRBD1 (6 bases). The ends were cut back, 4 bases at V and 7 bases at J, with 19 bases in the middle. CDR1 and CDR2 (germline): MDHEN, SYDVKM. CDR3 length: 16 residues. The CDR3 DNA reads TGTGCCAGCAGTTACCGCGTACAGGGAGAGGGTGAAAAACTGTTTTTT. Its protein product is CASSYRVQGEGEKLFF.

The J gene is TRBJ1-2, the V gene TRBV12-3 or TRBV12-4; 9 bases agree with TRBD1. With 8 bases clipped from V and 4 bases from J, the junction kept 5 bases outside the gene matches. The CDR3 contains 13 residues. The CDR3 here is CASRGDRAYGYTF. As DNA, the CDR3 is TGTGCCAGCCGTGGGGACAGGGCCTATGGCTACACCTTC.

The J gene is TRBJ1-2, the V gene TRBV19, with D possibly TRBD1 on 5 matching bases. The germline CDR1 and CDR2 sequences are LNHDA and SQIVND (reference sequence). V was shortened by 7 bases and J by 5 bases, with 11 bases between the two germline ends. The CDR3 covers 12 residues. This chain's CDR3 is CASTQGSYGYTF. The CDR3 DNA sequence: TGTGCCAGTACTCAGGGAAGTTATGGCTACACCTTC.

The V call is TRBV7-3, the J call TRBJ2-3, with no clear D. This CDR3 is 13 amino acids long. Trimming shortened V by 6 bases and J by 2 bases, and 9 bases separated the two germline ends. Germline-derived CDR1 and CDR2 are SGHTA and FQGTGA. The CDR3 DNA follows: TGTGCCAGCAGTAACTCCATCACAGATACGCAGTATTTT. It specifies CASSNSITDTQYF.

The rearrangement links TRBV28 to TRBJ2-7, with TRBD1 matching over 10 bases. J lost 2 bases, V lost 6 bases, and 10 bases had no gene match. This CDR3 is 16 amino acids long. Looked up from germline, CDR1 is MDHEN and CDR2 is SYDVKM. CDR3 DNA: TGTGCCAGCAGCTCACCGGGACAGGGGAACCCCTACGAGCAGTACGTC. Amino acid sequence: CASSSPGQGNPYEQYV.

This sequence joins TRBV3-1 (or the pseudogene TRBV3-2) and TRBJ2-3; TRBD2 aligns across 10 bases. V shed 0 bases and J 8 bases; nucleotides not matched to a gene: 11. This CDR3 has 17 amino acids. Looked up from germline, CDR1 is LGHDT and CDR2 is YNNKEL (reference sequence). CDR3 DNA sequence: TGTGCCAGCAGCCAAGAAAGAGCGGGGGGGCCTTTAGGTACGCAGTATTTT. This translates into CASSQERAGGPLGTQYF.

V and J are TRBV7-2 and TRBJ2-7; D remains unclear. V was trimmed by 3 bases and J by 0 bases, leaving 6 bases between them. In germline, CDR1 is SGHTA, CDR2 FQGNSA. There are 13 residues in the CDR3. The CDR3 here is CASSLESSYEQYV. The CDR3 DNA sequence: TGTGCCAGCAGCTTGGAGAGCTCCTACGAGCAGTACGTC.

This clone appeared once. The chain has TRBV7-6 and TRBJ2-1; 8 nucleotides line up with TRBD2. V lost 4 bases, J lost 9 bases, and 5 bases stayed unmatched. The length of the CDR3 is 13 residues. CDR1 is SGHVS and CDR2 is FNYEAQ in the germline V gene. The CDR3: CASSSGRAAEQFF. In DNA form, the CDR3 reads TGTGCCAGCAGCTCCGGGAGGGCCGCTGAGCAGTTCTTC.

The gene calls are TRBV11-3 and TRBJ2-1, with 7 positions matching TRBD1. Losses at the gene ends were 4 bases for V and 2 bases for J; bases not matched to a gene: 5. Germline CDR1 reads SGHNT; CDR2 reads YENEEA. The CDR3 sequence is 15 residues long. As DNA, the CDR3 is TGTGCCAGCAGCTCTGGACAGGCAACCTACAATGAGCAGTTCTTC. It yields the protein CASSSGQATYNEQFF. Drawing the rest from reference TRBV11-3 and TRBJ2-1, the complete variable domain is EAGVVQSPRYKIIEKKQPVAFWCNPISGHNTLYWYLQNLGQGPELLIRYENEEAVDDSQLPKDRFSAERLKGVDSTLKIQPAELGDSAVYLCASSSGQATYNEQFFGPGTRLTVL.

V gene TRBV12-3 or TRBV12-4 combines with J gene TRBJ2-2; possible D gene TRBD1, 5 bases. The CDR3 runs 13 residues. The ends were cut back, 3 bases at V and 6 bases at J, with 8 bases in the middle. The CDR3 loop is CASSFQGSGELFF. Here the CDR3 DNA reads TGTGCCAGCAGTTTCCAGGGTTCCGGGGAGCTGTTTTTT.

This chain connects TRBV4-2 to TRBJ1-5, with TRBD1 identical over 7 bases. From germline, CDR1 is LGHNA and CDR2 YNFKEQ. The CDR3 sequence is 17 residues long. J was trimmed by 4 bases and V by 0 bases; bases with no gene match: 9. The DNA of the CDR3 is TGTGCCAGCAGCCAAGATCGTGGCGGCAGGGGGAATCAGCCCCAGCATTTT. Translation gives CASSQDRGGRGNQPQHF.